Sequencing of this T cell receptor beta chain was carried out in a study of cytomegalovirus exposure and HLA in healthy donors (dated by TCRdb to 2016 to 2017). Study-wide context: An earlier analysis of approximately 640 of the donors reported approximately 300 Gb of sequence data and 100 million to 140 million unique TCR beta sequences from about 200 million T cells. Typing coverage differed by locus: A, B, C, DRB1 and DQB1 were typed in roughly 629-640 donors, DQA1 in 500 to 550, DPA1 in around 600, and DPB1 in 400 to 480. An early release covering around 630 HLA-typed donors comprised about 290 gigabases of sequencing data and around 86 million unique TCR sequences. In the later analysis, no new phenotypic data were used to find candidate immune exposures; instead, reliance was placed on TCR beta sequences and their occurrence across donors. Every discovery cohort repertoire had been produced on one sequencing platform. A separate validation cohort of roughly 120 different subjects was used in addition to the 666-subject first cohort. Donor age, sex, ethnicity and CMV serostatus were compiled together with the repertoire data. HLA typing included class I and class II loci at four-digit resolution. The study profiled the T cell repertoires of approximately 700 subjects by immunosequencing and related them to cytomegalovirus serostatus. Among some 400 genotyped donors of the cohort, an average of about 240,000 unique TCR beta nucleotide sequences were sequenced per donor, 15% to 20% of them non-productive. High-throughput TCR immunosequencing, statistical association of individual TCRs with disease status, and machine learning were combined to predict cytomegalovirus infection status. In a later analysis, previously published TCR beta repertoires from 550 to 750 donors were re-analyzed and high-resolution HLA genotyping was added so that TCR occurrence patterns could be studied. In a later genetic analysis, genome-wide SNP genotypes for about three fifths of the roughly 670 donors were used, and that subset was treated as a discovery cohort. Four to six DR-DQ haplotypes were handled as single units for association and clustering, since linkage in the cohort was strong. An earlier analysis of around 540 of the donors applied high-throughput TCR beta sequencing to assess whether each TCR beta V gene segment acted as functional or pseudogenic. The aim of the study was to test whether cataloging public T cell receptors could identify signatures of past pathogen exposure. The genetic ancestry cluster associated with self-reported Caucasian donors included about four fifths of the 300 to 400 genotyped donors.

In total, fewer than 750 healthy bone marrow donors made up the cohort. At the time of sampling, every cohort member was nominally healthy, though immune exposures that went unrecorded were likely present. The donor tested CMV seropositive, placing the donor among the approximately 290 seropositive members of the cohort. Every donor gave a peripheral blood sample, and the peripheral blood mononuclear cells from that sample were used for TCR beta sequencing. Genomic DNA was extracted from the blood cell samples with the Qiagen DNeasy Blood Extraction Kit. Overall study outcomes, separate from this receptor: A later analysis found that HLA-associated TCR beta chains were more clonally expanded and had lower generation probabilities than equally common non-associated chains. In a later genetic analysis, a missense DCLRE1C variant was associated with V-gene and J-gene trimming of TCR beta chains, and the association was replicated in an independent cohort. Strong co-occurrence of HLA alleles, especially DR and DQ, made assigning TCR associations to individual alleles difficult. A further reported finding was that TCR beta sequences accurately predicted the HLA-A and HLA-B alleles for most subjects in the first cohort. Only TCR beta chains were sequenced in this cohort, and the absence of alpha or paired-chain data limited detectable features. Presence/absence analyses assumed roughly uniform sequencing depth across donors, an assumption that may not hold. It was suggested by the authors that the approach could potentially be generalized to other disease states and immunological phenotypes. According to a later analysis, parvovirus B19, influenza, CMV and Epstein-Barr virus appeared linked to several top co-occurrence clusters. Correlated functional status among segregating V segments might reflect linkage disequilibrium, but an unknown experimental factor could not be ruled out. Across donors, most TCR sequences were observed very rarely, whereas some public TCRs were present in many individuals. In a later analysis, some 17,000 TCR beta sequences were associated with specific HLA alleles at a false discovery rate of 0.05. A few of the identified cytomegalovirus-associated TCR beta chains were confirmed in vitro to be specific for cytomegalovirus antigens. CMV serostatus was the only immune exposure information available for the cohort. Broadly in line with IMGT annotations, most TCR beta V segments showed up in productive rearrangements about 87% or about 30% of the time in an earlier analysis of approximately 600 of the donors. Because HLA typing was missing for some donors at each locus, association tests included only the typed subset. Fewer than 20 rarely observed V segments, including chromosome 9 orphons, were excluded from the earlier analysis of some 590 of the donors because counts were too low. The classifier was reported to diagnose cytomegalovirus status with high specificity and sensitivity in both the original cohort and the validation cohort. A cluster of highly shared sequence variants was judged likely to represent a technical artifact of the sequencing pipeline. In a later analysis, TCR association rates were found to vary across HLA loci, with the most associated TCRs seen for DRB1 alleles and the fewest for HLA-C alleles. A later genetic analysis reported fewer N-insertions in productive TCRs among donors in an Asian-associated ancestry cluster than the roughly 620-donor mean. A total of 164 TCR beta chains were listed by the study as associated with cytomegalovirus. In a later analysis, most CMV-associated TCR beta chains were found to appear HLA-restricted, with HLA associations seemingly driven largely by CMV exposure.

With respect to this clone: This clone's antigen is unknown. Base qualities were left out, and no much larger clone turns up one base away.

Receptors were amplified or captured by the immunoSEQ multiplex PCR assay. For the multiplex PCR, a mixture combining 60 forward primers for TCR Vbeta segments and 13 reverse primers for TCR Jbeta segments was used. The CDR3 region of rearranged TCR beta genes was amplified from genomic DNA with a multiplex PCR assay. The Illumina HiSeq System was used to sequence the amplified TCR beta libraries as 87-base-pair reads. As for how the authors treated the data: A later analysis tallied around 87 million unique TCR beta chains across the approximately 670 repertoires, and some 10 million of those chains were shared by two or more donors. Raw reads were error-corrected and collapsed into unique sequences by a nearest-neighbor algorithm in which closely related sequences were merged to remove PCR and sequencing errors. To assign V, D and J gene segments, CDR3 sequences were aligned to IMGT reference sequences. For a sequence to be retained, at least a six-nucleotide match to both a V gene segment and a J gene segment was required. Rearrangements were called productive when the CDR3 lacked stop codons and stayed in frame with V and J; all others were non-productive. Following IMGT convention, CDR3 was defined as the stretch from the second conserved V-encoded cysteine up to the conserved J-encoded phenylalanine. In an earlier analysis of roughly 610 of the donors, sequences lacking an unambiguous match to a single V gene segment were excluded. In an earlier analysis of a few hundred of the donors, a V segment was called functional when productive rearrangements were above 56.7%, and segregating when the standard deviation between donors exceeded 5%. A statistical classification framework was developed to diagnose cytomegalovirus status using the catalog of TCR beta chain sequences. A later analysis assigned V and J genes by comparing TCR nucleotide sequences with IMGT/GENE-DB human TR gene sequences. Using the TCRdist pipeline, a later analysis assigned CDR3 sequences along with most-parsimonious VDJ recombination scenarios. In a later analysis, each TCR beta chain was defined by its CDR3 amino acid sequence together with its V-gene family, and reads without a unique V-gene family were excluded. To address suspected cross-contamination and a sequencing artifact, a later analysis removed a few hundred highly shared, low-generation-probability nucleotide sequences. For each public chain, a later analysis derived a clonal expansion index from normalized ranks of inferred template counts within each repertoire. A later analysis computed generation probabilities with a VDJ recombination model fitted to out-of-frame rearrangements, and checked the results against IGoR. Hypergeometric tests were used in a later analysis to score TCR-TCR, TCR-HLA and TCR-CMV co-occurrence, with a repertoire-size bias correction applied to the TCR pairs. In a later analysis, false discovery rates were estimated by permuting HLA or CMV assignments 20 times. In a later analysis, co-occurring TCRs were grouped using DBSCAN, with TCRdist sequence similarity added in when clustering inside HLA-allele-positive subsets. Repertoires with fewer than 30,000 or more than 120,000 public chains were left out of co-occurrence clustering, as were five repertoires with anomalous nucleotide sharing. TCRdb obtained this table from immuneACCESS and retained in-frame rearrangements with V and J assigned. These tables miss some clones; where compared with another copy, unresolved V genes account for less than half of the shortfall, and the remainder is unexplained. V and J calls and clone size are as listed in that table; D and trimming were resolved from the DNA. The sample profile shows approximately 75,000 clones; roughly 84% of them were found once. The top ten clones comprise approximately 17% of the sample.

Sequencing used PBMCs. The source is a man between 65 and 85 years old in good health and CMV-seropositive.

The CDR3 sequence is CASSETAGVGGNTEAFF. In nucleotides, the sequence is TGTGCCAGCAGTGAAACGGCGGGGGTGGGGGGGAACACTGAAGCTTTCTTT. Rearrangement joined TRBV6-1 to TRBJ1-1, with TRBD1 tentatively as D gene (5 bases match). The junction carries 17 bases between V and J, which are trimmed by 2 bases and 1 base respectively. The CDR3 runs 17 amino acids, cysteine and phenylalanine included. Only the CDR3 region is kept as DNA, spanning 51 bases read in frame from base 1. According to the germline V gene, CDR1 reads MNHNS and CDR2 reads SASEGT.